This TCR beta chain was sequenced for a study of vaccination and CD4 T cells after COVID-19. Across the whole study: Each convalescent patient was PCR positive for SARS-CoV-2 on nasal swab; several cases were mild and one severe. Convalescent patients gave post-COVID blood a median approximately 100 days post-diagnosis, range 35 to 161.

The treatment is: roughly ten-day PBMC culture with coronavirus spike peptide pools or control peptides (ViraFEST assay). US Alpha, Beta and Delta variants postdated the positive PCR dates, which ran from March to December 2020. Following culture for about ten days, CD4+ T cells were isolated by negative selection. Sequencing of the DNA from cultured CD4+ T cells was carried out with the Oncomine TCR Beta short-read assay. TCRdb used MiXCR to reprocess the PCR reads, holding one entry per CDR3 protein. Here the sample spans about 13,000 distinct CDR3 sequences, around 43% being singletons. By share, this clonotype ranks as medium-sized. Its matching antigen is unknown. Trimming at V came to 6 bases and at J to 1 base, leaving 10 bases not matched to a gene. The CDR3 has 15 residues. Germline lookup yields CDR1 DFQATT and CDR2 SNEGSKA (reference sequence).

Input material: CD4+ T cells from blood, cultured in vitro. The chain employs TRBV20-1 and TRBJ1-1; TRBD1 aligns across 8 bases. The sequence came from a human donor who had recovered from COVID-19. The CDR3 is CSAYLPGGTNTEAFF. CDR3 DNA: TGCAGTGCCTACCTCCCAGGGGGCACGAACACTGAAGCTTTCTTT.